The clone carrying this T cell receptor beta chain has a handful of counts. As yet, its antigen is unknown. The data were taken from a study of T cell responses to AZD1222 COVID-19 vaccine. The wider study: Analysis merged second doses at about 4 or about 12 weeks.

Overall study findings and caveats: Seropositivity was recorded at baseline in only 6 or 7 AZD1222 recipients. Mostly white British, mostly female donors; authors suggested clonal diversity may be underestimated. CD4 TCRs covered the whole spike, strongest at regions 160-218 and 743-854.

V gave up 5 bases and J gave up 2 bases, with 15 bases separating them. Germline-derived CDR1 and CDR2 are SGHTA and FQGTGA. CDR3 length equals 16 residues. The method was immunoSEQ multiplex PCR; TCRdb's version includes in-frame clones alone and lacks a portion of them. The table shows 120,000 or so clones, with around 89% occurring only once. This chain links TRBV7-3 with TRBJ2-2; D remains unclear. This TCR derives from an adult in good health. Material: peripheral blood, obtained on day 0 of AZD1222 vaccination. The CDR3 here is CASSPWAAANTGELFF. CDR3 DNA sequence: TGTGCCAGCAGCCCATGGGCGGCAGCAAACACCGGGGAGCTGTTTTTT.